This passage covers 7 T cell receptor beta chains from one sample sequenced in a study of blood T cell repertoires in COVID-19 (dated by TCRdb to 2018 to 2021). Libraries were constructed by the immunoSEQ multiplex PCR assay. The table was pulled from immuneACCESS by TCRdb, which kept in-frame rearrangements only. Such tables lose some clones; where checked, under half of the loss comes from unresolved V genes, and the rest has no known cause. The sample data list some 400,000 clones, and about 90% of these were observed just once. The ten most abundant clones make up about 1.7% of the sample. Sequencing input: PBMCs or T cells enriched from blood (not recorded which). These receptors came from a woman aged 25 to 45 who had recovered from COVID-19.

The chain carries TRBV30 and TRBJ2-2; a possible D gene is TRBD2 (5 bases). The V end lost 0 bases, the J end lost 2 bases, and 13 bases lay between the germline ends. CDR1 GTSNPN and CDR2 SVGIG come from the germline V gene (reference sequence). This CDR3 comprises 16 residues. The CDR3 region has the DNA TGTGCCTGGAGTGTACGGGGTGGACTTAACACCGGGGAGCTGTTTTTT. This codes for CAWSVRGGLNTGELFF.

V is TRBV7-2 and J is TRBJ1-3; D gene ambiguous. CDR3 length equals 15 residues. Trimming pared 0 bases from V and 0 bases from J, leaving 6 bases between. The germline V gene has CDR1 SGHTA and CDR2 FQGNSA. In nucleotides, the CDR3 is TGTGCCAGCAGCTTAGCCGTAGCCTCTGGAAACACCATATATTTT. Its translation is CASSLAVASGNTIYF.

This chain joins TRBV6-4 and TRBJ2-2; tentative D call: TRBD1 (6 bases). In germline, CDR1 is MRHNA, CDR2 SNTAGT. The CDR3 consists of 14 residues. V was shortened by 4 bases and J by 5 bases, with 11 bases between the two germline ends. This chain's CDR3 is CASSASQGTGELFF. CDR3 bases: TGTGCCAGCAGTGCTTCTCAGGGGACCGGGGAGCTGTTTTTT.

The chain combines TRBV4-1 with TRBJ1-5; D unresolved. Deletions cut 1 base from V and 0 bases from J, with 7 bases between. Germline loops: CDR1 MGHRA, CDR2 YSYEKL. The CDR3 has 15 amino acids. The CDR3 protein is CASSQVADSNQPQHF. The CDR3 DNA reads TGCGCCAGCAGCCAAGTGGCAGATAGCAATCAGCCCCAGCATTTT.

V gene TRBV10-3 combines with J gene TRBJ1-2, with no clear D. CDR1 is ENHRY, CDR2 SYGVKD, per germline. The CDR3 totals 18 residues. V was trimmed by 3 bases and J by 8 bases, leaving 28 bases between them. The CDR3 nucleotides are TGTGCCATCAGTGATGTCCTGAGGGCTTCGGAGAGTTTACGGGGCTACACCTTC. Its translation is CAISDVLRASESLRGYTF.

This chain connects TRBV24-1 to TRBJ2-3, with 11 bases lining up with TRBD2. Germline lookup yields CDR1 KGHDR and CDR2 SFDVKD. Losses at the gene ends were 6 bases for V and 3 bases for J; bases not matched to a gene: 4. CDR3 size: 15 residues. The CDR3 DNA is TGTGCCACCAGTTTTTCTAGCGGGAGGACAGATACGCAGTATTTT. It translates to CATSFSSGRTDTQYF.

J is TRBJ1-4 and V is TRBV7-8; 7 nucleotides match TRBD1. The CDR3 is 14 residues long. V dropped 4 bases and J dropped 4; count of bases not matched to a gene: 3. Germline V gene lookup returns CDR1 SGHVS and CDR2 FQNEAQ. The CDR3 coding sequence is TGTGCCAGCAGCTGGACAGGTTATAATGAAAAACTGTTTTTT. This sequence encodes CASSWTGYNEKLFF.